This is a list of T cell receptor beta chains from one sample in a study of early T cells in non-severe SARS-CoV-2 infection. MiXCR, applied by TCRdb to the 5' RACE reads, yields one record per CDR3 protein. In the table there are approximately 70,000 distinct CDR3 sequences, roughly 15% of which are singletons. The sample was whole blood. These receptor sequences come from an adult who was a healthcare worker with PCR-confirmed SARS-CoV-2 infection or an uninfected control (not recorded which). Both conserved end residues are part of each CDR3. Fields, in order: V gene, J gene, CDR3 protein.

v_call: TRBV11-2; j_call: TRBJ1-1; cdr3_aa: CASSLVGTGGLNTEAFF
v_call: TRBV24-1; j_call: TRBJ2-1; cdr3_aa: CATSDSRVAYNEQFF
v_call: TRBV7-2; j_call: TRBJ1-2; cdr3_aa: CASSLRGSDGYTF
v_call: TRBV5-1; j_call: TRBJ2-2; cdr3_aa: CASSPPGRNTGELFF
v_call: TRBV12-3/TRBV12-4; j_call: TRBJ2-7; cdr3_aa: CASSSRYSYEQYF
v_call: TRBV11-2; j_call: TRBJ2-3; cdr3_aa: CASSLGWSDSDTQYF
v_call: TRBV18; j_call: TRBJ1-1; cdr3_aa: CASSPLLGPNTEAFF
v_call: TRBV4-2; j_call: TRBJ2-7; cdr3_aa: CASSQDLGRVYEQYF
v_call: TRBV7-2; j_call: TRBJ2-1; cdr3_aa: CASGPGTSINYNEQFF
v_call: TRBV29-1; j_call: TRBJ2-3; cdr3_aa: CSASRDTDTQYF
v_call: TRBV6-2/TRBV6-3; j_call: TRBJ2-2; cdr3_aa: CASGQDHTGELFF